Detailed here is one T cell receptor beta chain. Sequencing was performed with immunoSEQ multiplex PCR; in TCRdb, only in-frame clones are kept and a portion is missing. The sample carries tens of thousands of clones, approximately 80% recorded once. Germline CDR1 reads MNHNS; CDR2 reads SASEGT. The CDR3 consists of 20 residues. V was clipped by 3 bases and J by 0 bases; unmatched bases: 13. The data were obtained in a study of control samples from healthy donors and cancer patients. The chain couples TRBV6-1 to TRBJ2-6; 8 bases match TRBD1. This clonotype originated in a man aged 55 to 70 with head and neck cancer. Material: PBMCs. The CDR3 is CASSDYWMGQANSGANVLTF. CDR3 nucleotide sequence: TGTGCCAGCAGTGATTATTGGATGGGACAGGCGAACTCTGGGGCCAACGTCCTGACTTTC.